In its sample, the clone carrying this T cell receptor beta chain was seen a few times. Antigen specificity is unknown. Using a J-beta primer mix together with a sample-barcoded 5' primer, a second PCR was run for roughly 6 to 11 cycles. Tags on each cDNA molecule came from a template-switch adaptor with 12 random nucleotides. TCRdb used MiXCR to reprocess the 5' RACE reads, holding one entry per CDR3 protein. Of under 1,100,000 distinct CDR3 sequences listed, roughly a quarter are singletons. Trimming shortened V by 6 bases and J by 7 bases, and 22 bases separated the two germline ends. This CDR3 has 16 amino acids. CDR1 is MDHEN and CDR2 is SYDVKM in the germline V gene. The data derive from a study of blood T cells in healthy people across ages. Regarding the study as a whole: Getting older went along with TCR beta diversity per million T cells dropping roughly linearly.

These sequences were also reported in another study, on T cells of mothers and their children.

V and J are TRBV28 and TRBJ2-1, with unresolved D. This clonotype was sampled from a girl aged 2 to 9 in good health. The sample consisted of blood. Here the CDR3 reads CASSPYPHGESNEQFF. The CDR3 DNA follows: TGTGCCAGCAGCCCATATCCACATGGCGAGTCTAATGAGCAGTTCTTC. Looking up the rest from reference TRBV28 and TRBJ2-1 gives the full variable domain: DVKVTQSSRYLVKRTGEKVFLECVQDMDHENMFWYRQDPGLGLRLIYFSYDVKMKEKGDIPEGYSVSREKKERFSLILESASTNQTSMYLCASSPYPHGESNEQFFGPGTRLTVL.